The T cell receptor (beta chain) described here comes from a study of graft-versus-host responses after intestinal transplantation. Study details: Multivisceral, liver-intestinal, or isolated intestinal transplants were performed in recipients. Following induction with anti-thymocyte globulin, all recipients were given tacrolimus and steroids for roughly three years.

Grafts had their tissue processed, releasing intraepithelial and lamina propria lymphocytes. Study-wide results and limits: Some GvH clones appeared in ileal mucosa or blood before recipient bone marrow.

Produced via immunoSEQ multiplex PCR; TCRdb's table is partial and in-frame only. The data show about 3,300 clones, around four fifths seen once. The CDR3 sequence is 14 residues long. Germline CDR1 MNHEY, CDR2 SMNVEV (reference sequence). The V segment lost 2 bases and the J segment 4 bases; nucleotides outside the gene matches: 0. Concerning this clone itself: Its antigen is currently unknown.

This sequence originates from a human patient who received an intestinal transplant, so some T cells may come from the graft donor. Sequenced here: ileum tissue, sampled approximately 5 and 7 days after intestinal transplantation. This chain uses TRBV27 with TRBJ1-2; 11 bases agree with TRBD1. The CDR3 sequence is CASSLGTGGYGYTF. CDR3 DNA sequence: TGTGCCAGCAGTTTAGGGACAGGGGGCTATGGCTACACCTTC.